The 12 T cell receptor beta chains reported below all come from one sample, sequenced in a study of blood T cell repertoires in COVID-19. Repertoires were generated with immunoSEQ multiplex PCR, while TCRdb's copy carries only in-frame clones and drops some. The data contain about 240,000 clones, 87% of them singletons. The sample comprised peripheral blood. All receptors come from a man aged 55 to 70 who had recovered from COVID-19.

The gene calls are TRBV6-5 and TRBJ1-5, with TRBD1 matching 7 bases. Germline CDR1 is MNHEY and CDR2 is SVGAGI. With 6 bases clipped from V and 3 bases from J, the junction kept 8 bases outside the gene matches. This CDR3 contains 15 residues. The CDR3: CASSRGGGNNQPQHF. The DNA for the CDR3 is TGTGCCAGCAGCCGAGGGGGCGGAAACAATCAGCCCCAGCATTTT.

This sequence joins TRBV4-2 and TRBJ1-2; possibly TRBD1 for D (5 bases). Germline V gives CDR1 LGHNA, CDR2 YNFKEQ. V was trimmed by 1 base and J by 2 bases, leaving 17 bases between them. This CDR3 is 17 amino acids long. CDR3 nucleotides: TGTGCCAGCAGCCAAGGCCAAGGGCAGGGAGGAAACTATGGCTACACCTTC. Its protein product is CASSQGQGQGGNYGYTF.

In its sample, this clone was seen a few times. The chain combines TRBV27 with TRBJ1-5; 9 bases agree with TRBD1. CDR1 and CDR2 from the germline V gene are MNHEY and SMNVEV (reference sequence). Germline trimming cut 5 bases from V and 4 bases from J; bases unmatched to any gene: 6. This CDR3 is 15 amino acids long. CDR3 sequence: CASSVGTGRNQPQHF. In DNA form, the CDR3 reads TGTGCCAGCAGTGTAGGGACAGGGAGGAATCAGCCCCAGCATTTT.

V is TRBV24-1 and J is TRBJ1-2, with no clear D. The CDR3 length is 12 residues. With 3 bases removed from V and 7 bases from J, the gap between germline ends came to 8 bases. CDR1 and CDR2 (germline): KGHDR, SFDVKD. In nucleotides, the CDR3 is TGTGCCACCAGTGATCCTCCGGGTGGCTACACCTTC. Its protein is CATSDPPGGYTF.

The CDR3 DNA reads as TGTGCCAGCAGAGCCGGCAGGGTCGGGCGCTCACCCCTCCACTTT. The encoded protein is CASRAGRVGRSPLHF. The rearrangement joins TRBV11-2 to TRBJ1-6, with D possibly being TRBD1 (5 bases). The V gene's germline CDR1 is SGHAT and CDR2 FQNNGV. This CDR3 has 15 amino acids. V lost 6 bases and J 10 bases, leaving 19 bases between the germline ends.

This chain joins TRBV28 and TRBJ2-7; 10 bases fit TRBD1. The germline V gene has CDR1 MDHEN and CDR2 SYDVKM. CDR3 size: 14 residues. The V segment lost 5 bases and the J segment 3 bases; nucleotides outside the gene matches: 4. CDR3 nucleotide sequence: TGTGCCAGCAGTGAAAGGACAGGGGGCTACGAGCAGTACTTC. As protein: CASSERTGGYEQYF.

This clone was detected a few times. This chain uses TRBV5-4 with TRBJ2-3, with 7 bases aligning to TRBD2. Germline V CDR1 and CDR2: SGHNT, YYREEE (reference sequence). V lost 0 bases, J lost 4 bases, and 11 bases stayed unmatched. The CDR3 covers 17 residues. The CDR3 DNA sequence: TGTGCCAGCAGCTTGGGTCAGCGGGGAACTAGGGCAGATACGCAGTATTTT. Translated: CASSLGQRGTRADTQYF.

The chain recombines TRBV29-1 with TRBJ2-7; D perhaps matches TRBD1 (7 bases). The CDR3 is made up of 14 amino acids. The germline gives CDR1 SQVTM, CDR2 ANQGSEA. Trimming took off 6 bases at V and 6 bases at J, with 21 bases between the two ends. This CDR3 reads CSVEGTEVFGEQYF. CDR3 sequence (DNA): TGCAGCGTGGAGGGGACAGAGGTATTTGGCGAGCAGTACTTC.

J is TRBJ2-1 and V is TRBV18; 10 bases align to TRBD2. The J segment lost 6 bases and the V segment lost 3 bases, leaving 5 bases of the junction unmatched. This CDR3 region has 15 residues. The germline CDR1 and CDR2 sequences are KGHSH and LQKENI. CDR3 sequence: CASSPQRGGLNEQFF. The CDR3 DNA reads as TGTGCCAGCTCACCTCAGCGGGGGGGCCTCAATGAGCAGTTCTTC.

This chain joins TRBV21-1 and TRBJ1-1. TRBV21-1 is labeled a pseudogene. There are 17 residues in the CDR3. Here the CDR3 reads CASSKVKGEGFIPEAFF. For the CDR3, the DNA is TGTGCCAGCAGCAAAGTAAAAGGGGAGGGCTTCATCCCTGAAGCTTTCTTT.

This clone was found a few times. V and J are TRBV5-6 and TRBJ2-5; 8 nucleotides line up with TRBD2. Germline loops: CDR1 SGHDT, CDR2 YYEEEE. Trimming removed 4 bases from V and 5 bases from J; junction bases left unmatched: 13. This CDR3 region has 16 residues. The CDR3 DNA is TGTGCCAGCAGCCTTAAAAGCGGGGGCTCCTGGGAGACCCAGTACTTC. It is translated as CASSLKSGGSWETQYF.

In regard to this clone: Other nucleotide sequences from this sample produce the same CDR3. This chain uses TRBV6-5 with TRBJ2-1, with a possible D match to TRBD1 (6 bases). The CDR3 is made up of 13 amino acids. V was trimmed by 6 bases and J by 3 bases, leaving 9 bases between them. Germline CDR1 and CDR2: MNHEY and SVGAGI. CDR3 sequence reads: CASRRTVYNEQFF. The CDR3 nucleotides are TGTGCCAGCAGAAGGACAGTCTACAATGAGCAGTTCTTC.